These 14 T cell receptor beta chains came from one sample sequenced in a study of molecular identifiers for immune sequencing clone quantification. One entry per CDR3 protein results from TCRdb running MiXCR on the PCR reads. The sample has about 100,000 distinct CDR3 sequences, under 40% seen once; the top ten hold about 4.2%. Sequencing was done on a sample of naive CD8+ T cells from blood, with Jurkat cell RNA spiked in. Subset meaning: FACS-sorted CD8+CD4-CCR7+CD45RA+ naive T cells. These receptors were taken from a human donor in good health. Some libraries in this study had Jurkat cell RNA spiked in.

The chain is built from TRBV5-1 and TRBJ2-3, with D perhaps being TRBD1 or TRBD2 (5 bases each). The germline V and J ends were trimmed by 5 bases and 2 bases, with 15 bases remaining between them. CDR1 is SGHRS, CDR2 YFSETQ, per germline. The CDR3 consists of 15 residues. Written as DNA, the CDR3 is TGCGCCAGCAGGGGACCCCGCGGAGTCACAGATACGCAGTATTTT. It translates to CASRGPRGVTDTQYF.

This clonotype was counted many times. This sequence joins TRBV6-5 and TRBJ1-2; D is uncertain. CDR1 and CDR2 from the germline V gene are MNHEY and SVGAGI. The V end was cut by 5 bases, the J end by 8 bases, with 12 bases between. This CDR3 contains 12 residues. The chain's CDR3 is CASSPGQRGYTF. The CDR3 nucleotides are TGTGCCAGCAGTCCCGGCCAAAGAGGCTACACCTTC.

Note on this clonotype: Just one base apart from a much larger clone, this may be a read error. The rearrangement uses TRBV28 and TRBJ2-5; D is perhaps TRBD1 or TRBD2 (5 bases each). This CDR3 is built from 12 residues. Germline CDR1 MDHEN, CDR2 SYDVKM. CDR3 sequence reads: CASSPGRETRYF. The CDR3 nucleotides read TGTGCCAGCAGCCCGGGACGTGAGACCCGGTACTTC.

Note on this clonotype: A much larger clonotype is one base distant, so this may be a read error. V is TRBV28 and J is TRBJ1-4; D might be TRBD1 (5 bases). CDR3 length equals 12 residues. Per germline, CDR1 MDHEN and CDR2 SYDVKM. The CDR3 here is CAGSSGKEKLFF. The CDR3 DNA is TGTGCCGGCAGTTCAGGGAAGGAAAAACTGTTTTTT.

On this clonotype: One junction end disagrees with the germline gene, perhaps due to a read error. CDR3 coding DNA: TGTGCCAGCAGCGTAGACGCCGCCTACGAGCGGTACTTC. Its translation is CASSVDAAYERYF. The chain links TRBV9 to TRBJ2-7; D is undetermined. The CDR3 has 13 amino acids. Looked up from germline, CDR1 is SGDLS and CDR2 is YYNGEE.

Regarding this clonotype: One base away lies a much larger clone, so this may be a sequencing read error. The genes are TRBV29-1 and TRBJ2-5; 7 bases line up with TRBD2. The CDR3 has 15 amino acids. Germline V gives CDR1 SQVTM, CDR2 ANQGSEA. V lost 7 bases and J lost 2; bases outside the gene matches: 13. CDR3 nucleotides: TGCAGCGGCAATCAGCCACTAGCGCCTCAAGAGACCCAGTACTTC. It translates to CSGNQPLAPQETQYF.

This clonotype has just one count. The CDR3 does not close with the conserved phenylalanine or tryptophan, likely indicating a read error. The V and J genes are TRBV18 and TRBJ2-3, with 7 bases aligning to TRBD1. CDR1 is KGHSH, CDR2 LQKENI, per germline. The CDR3 sequence is 15 residues long. V shed 2 bases, J shed 0 bases, and the junction held 2 bases outside the gene matches. CDR3 residues: CASSPDRASTDTQYL. CDR3 DNA sequence: TGTGCCAGCTCACCAGACAGGGCCAGCACAGATACGCAGTATTTA.

In its sample, this clonotype was seen many times. This chain uses TRBV5-4 with TRBJ2-3, with a tentative D call TRBD1 (6 bases). The CDR3 contains 14 residues. In germline, CDR1 is SGHNT, CDR2 YYREEE (reference sequence). Trimming removed 0 bases at V and 8 bases at J, with 13 bases between. The CDR3 loop is CASSLEGVGATQYF. The CDR3 DNA reads as TGTGCCAGCAGCTTGGAGGGGGTAGGAGCTACGCAGTATTTT.

Worth noting for this clonotype: This may be a read error: a much more frequent sequence differs by one nucleotide. V is TRBV9 and J is TRBJ2-2, with D maybe TRBD1 (6 bases). Trimming removed 3 bases at V and 3 bases at J, with 12 bases between. The CDR3 covers 15 residues. From germline, CDR1 is SGDLS and CDR2 YYNGEE. CDR3 sequence (DNA): TGTGCCAGCAGCGCACAGGGATACGACACCGGGGAGCTGTTTTTT. Its protein product is CASSAQGYDTGELFF.

CDR3 sequence: CASSLSGTDYQPQHF. DNA of the CDR3: TGTGCCAGCAGTTTATCGGGAACAGATTATCAGCCCCAGCATTTT. The J gene is TRBJ1-5, the V gene TRBV27, with unresolved D. Germline CDR1 MNHEY, CDR2 SMNVEV (reference sequence). The CDR3 sequence is 15 residues long. V lost 0 bases to trimming and J lost 5 bases, with 11 bases between them.

J is TRBJ2-2 and V is TRBV27; D may be TRBD1 or TRBD2 (5 bases each). The CDR3 has 15 amino acids. Germline V gene data show CDR1 as MNHEY and CDR2 as SMNVEV (reference sequence). With 3 bases removed from V and 8 bases from J, the gap between germline ends came to 16 bases. In nucleotides, the CDR3 is TGTGCCAGCAGTTTCCGGGACGGTATATCTGGGGAGCTGTTTTTT. It translates to CASSFRDGISGELFF.

The chain recombines TRBV13 with TRBJ2-3; 8 nucleotides align to TRBD1. V was clipped by 5 bases and J by 8 bases; unmatched bases: 9. There are 14 residues in the CDR3. Germline V gene sequence: CDR1 PRHDT, CDR2 FYEKMQ (reference sequence). CDR3 protein: CASSTGTGVATQYF. As DNA, the CDR3 is TGTGCCAGCAGCACCGGGACAGGAGTCGCTACGCAGTATTTT.

The sample holds one count of this clonotype. This clone may be a read error of a much larger clone one base away. The DNA is omitted, as the CDR3 cannot be located on it reliably, and the CDR3 follows TCRdb's listing. The chain recombines TRBV29-1 with TRBJ2-2; the D segment call TRBD1 is taken from the table without a DNA check. The CDR3 spans 14 amino acids, including both terminal residues. CDR1 and CDR2 from the germline V gene are SQVTM and ANQGSEA. This chain's CDR3 is CSVGPGTYTGELLF.

On this clonotype itself: A read error may produce the germline difference seen at one junction end. The rearrangement links TRBV29-1 to TRBJ2-1; D might be TRBD1 (6 bases). The V gene's germline CDR1 is SQVTM and CDR2 ANQGSEA. This CDR3 region has 14 residues. CDR3 bases: TGCAGCGTGGAAGCCGGGACACTATACAATGAGCAGTTCTTC. Translating it yields CSVEAGTLYNEQFF.